This TCR beta chain stems from a study of T cells expressing NK-cell markers. Study as a whole: TCR beta repertoires came from sorted CD3+CD56+NKG2C+, CD3+CD56+NKG2C- and CD3+CD56-NKG2C+ T cells. There were seven HCMV-seropositive donors and one seronegative donor among the eight sequenced.

Making the TCR beta cDNA relied on 5'RACE template switching with UMIs. No DNA is given; TCRdb re-called the 5' RACE reads and lists each CDR3 protein once. This table lists 200,000 to 300,000 distinct CDR3 sequences. Germline loops: CDR1 SGHKS, CDR2 YYEKEE (reference sequence). The CDR3 is 16 amino acids. As concerns this clonotype: The antigen is undetermined.

Points from the study as a whole: Over 5 donors carried dominant NKG2C+ clonotypes that made up roughly 1.0-7.0% of their CD8+ T cells.

The receptor comes from a man aged 18 to 29 in good health. Sequencing was carried out using blood T cells: a sorted CD56 or NKG2C T cell subset, CD4+ or CD8+ T cells, or bulk PBMC T cells (not recorded which). This chain links TRBV5-5 with TRBJ1-5; the TCRdb D gene call, TRBD1, has no DNA to confirm it. CDR3 protein: CASSLVPGKHNQPQHF.